These T cell receptor beta chains were read from a single sample in a study of blood T cell repertoires in COVID-19. Clones were sequenced by immunoSEQ multiplex PCR, and TCRdb holds only the in-frame ones, with some missing. The sample records 150,000 to 200,000 clones, over 90% being singletons. The sequencing sample was made of peripheral blood. These TCRs come from a woman in her fifties or sixties with COVID-19, enrolled during active disease. The CDR3 runs from the conserved cysteine through the conserved F or W. D genes are given only for firm matches. Size tells how often a clone was seen (once, few, many) or the class of an expanded clone, and some rows leave it out.

J: TRBJ1-2; D: -; V: TRBV5-4; size: -; length: 13; DNA: TGTGCCAGCAGACGCACGGGATCGCATGGCTACACCTTC; CDR3: CASRRTGSHGYTF
J: TRBJ1-2; D: TRBD1; V: TRBV15; size: few; length: 17; DNA: TGTGCCACCAGCAGAGAGGTGGGACAGGTAGAGCTTTATGGCTACACCTTC; CDR3: CATSREVGQVELYGYTF
J: TRBJ1-1; D: -; V: TRBV19; size: -; length: 13; DNA: TGTGCCAGTAGAAACAGGGTGAACACTGAAGCTTTCTTT; CDR3: CASRNRVNTEAFF
J: TRBJ2-4; D: -; V: TRBV4-3; size: -; length: 17; DNA: TGCGCCAGCAGCCAATACGGGGTCGGTATGGCCAAAAACATTCAGTACTTC; CDR3: CASSQYGVGMAKNIQYF
J: TRBJ1-3; D: -; V: TRBV7-8; size: once; length: 15; DNA: TGTGCCAGCAGCTTAGTCGACAGGTCTGGAAACACCATATATTTT; CDR3: CASSLVDRSGNTIYF
J: TRBJ2-5; D: -; V: TRBV5-4; size: once; length: 14; DNA: TGTGCCAGCAGCTTGGTCTCTACCCAAGAGACCCAGTACTTC; CDR3: CASSLVSTQETQYF
J: TRBJ1-1; D: TRBD1; V: TRBV27; size: -; length: 14; DNA: TGTGCCAGCAGGATCCCGGGACAGGGGACTGAAGCTTTCTTT; CDR3: CASRIPGQGTEAFF
J: TRBJ2-7; D: TRBD1; V: TRBV5-1; size: once; length: 14; DNA: TGCGCCAGCAGCTCCGGGACAGGGAATTACGAGCAGTACTTC; CDR3: CASSSGTGNYEQYF
J: TRBJ2-2; D: -; V: TRBV18; size: -; length: 16; DNA: TGTGCCAGCTCACCATCCGCTCCCGGGGGAACCGGGGAGCTGTTTTTT; CDR3: CASSPSAPGGTGELFF
J: TRBJ2-5; D: TRBD2; V: TRBV2; size: -; length: 16; DNA: TGTGCCAGCAGGACCGGGACTAGCGGGGGGAGAGAGACCCAGTACTTC; CDR3: CASRTGTSGGRETQYF
J: TRBJ1-2; D: -; V: TRBV6-1; size: -; length: 12; DNA: TGTGCCAGCAGTGAGGCGGGTTATGGCTACACCTTC; CDR3: CASSEAGYGYTF
J: TRBJ1-6; D: -; V: TRBV7-9; size: -; length: 15; DNA: TGTGCCAGCAGCTTAGAGGGGTGGGGTAATTCACCCCTCCACTTT; CDR3: CASSLEGWGNSPLHF
J: TRBJ2-3; D: TRBD2; V: TRBV18; size: -; length: 18; DNA: TGTGCCAGCTCACCGCTCTTTGCTAGCGGGGGGACCACAGATACGCAGTATTTT; CDR3: CASSPLFASGGTTDTQYF
J: TRBJ1-2; D: -; V: TRBV7-9; size: -; length: 14; DNA: TGTGCCCTCCAGCGGCAGGGGTTATACTATGGCTACACCTTC; CDR3: CALQRQGLYYGYTF
J: TRBJ1-4; D: -; V: TRBV4-3; size: -; length: 17; DNA: TGCGCCAGCAGCCGCCCACACAGGTTTCCCTCGCATGAAAAACTGTTTTTT; CDR3: CASSRPHRFPSHEKLFF
J: TRBJ2-1; D: TRBD2; V: TRBV15; size: -; length: 16; DNA: TGTGCCACCAGCAGACGGACTAGCGGGGTTTACAATGAGCAGTTCTTC; CDR3: CATSRRTSGVYNEQFF
J: TRBJ2-7; D: -; V: TRBV15; size: -; length: 17; DNA: TGTGCCACCAGCAGAGATTTGGGCGGGGGCGGCTCCTACGAGCAGTACTTC; CDR3: CATSRDLGGGGSYEQYF
J: TRBJ1-3; D: -; V: TRBV29-1; size: -; length: 12; DNA: TGCAGCGTTGTAGTGCTGGGAAACACCATATATTTT; CDR3: CSVVVLGNTIYF
J: TRBJ2-7; D: TRBD1; V: TRBV10-3; size: -; length: 13; DNA: TGTGCCATCAGTGGGGGGACAGGGGACGAGCAGTACTTC; CDR3: CAISGGTGDEQYF
J: TRBJ2-2; D: -; V: TRBV19; size: -; length: 14; DNA: TGTGCCAGTAGTATAGTGGGGGGCACCGGGGAGCTGTTTTTT; CDR3: CASSIVGGTGELFF
J: TRBJ1-5; D: -; V: TRBV5-6; size: -; length: 15; DNA: TGTGCCAGCAGCACGGCTGGGGGCCTCAATCAGCCCCAGCATTTT; CDR3: CASSTAGGLNQPQHF
J: TRBJ1-1; D: TRBD1; V: TRBV12-3/TRBV12-4; size: -; length: 13; DNA: TGTGCCAGCAGTTGGACAGGGGCCACTGAAGCTTTCTTT; CDR3: CASSWTGATEAFF
J: TRBJ1-2; D: -; V: TRBV3-1/TRBV3-2; size: -; length: 15; DNA: TGTGCCAGCAGCCAAGACTCCACAAGATCGGGTGGCTACACCTTC; CDR3: CASSQDSTRSGGYTF
J: TRBJ1-2; D: -; V: TRBV7-2; size: once; length: 15; DNA: TGTGCCAGCAGCTTAGTCGGCAGGGGTCCTGGTGGCTACACCTTC; CDR3: CASSLVGRGPGGYTF
J: TRBJ2-1; D: -; V: TRBV2; size: -; length: 17; DNA: TGTGCCAGCGGACGAGACAGGCCACTAAGCTCCTACAATGAGCAGTTCTTC; CDR3: CASGRDRPLSSYNEQFF
J: TRBJ2-7; D: -; V: TRBV6-5; size: -; length: 13; DNA: TGTGCCAGCAGTTACTCTGCCGGGTACGAGCAGTACTTC; CDR3: CASSYSAGYEQYF
J: TRBJ2-1; D: -; V: TRBV7-3; size: -; length: 14; DNA: TGTGCCAGCAGCTTTCCGACTTATAGCGATGAGCAGTTCTTC; CDR3: CASSFPTYSDEQFF
J: TRBJ1-2; D: -; V: TRBV19; size: -; length: 17; DNA: TGTGCCAGTAGTCCCTCGAGGCCGAACACAAGAAACTATGGCTACACCTTC; CDR3: CASSPSRPNTRNYGYTF
J: TRBJ1-4; D: TRBD1; V: TRBV6-5; size: -; length: 14; DNA: TGTGCCAGCAAATGGGACAGGGCTAATGAAAAACTGTTTTTT; CDR3: CASKWDRANEKLFF
J: TRBJ2-1; D: TRBD1; V: TRBV10-3; size: -; length: 14; DNA: TGTGCCATCAGGGCCGGGACAGAAAACAATGAGCAGTTCTTC; CDR3: CAIRAGTENNEQFF
J: TRBJ2-2; D: -; V: TRBV6-2/TRBV6-3; size: once; length: 14; DNA: TGTGCCAGCAGTTACCACAGGGACACCGGGGAGCTGTTTTTT; CDR3: CASSYHRDTGELFF
J: TRBJ1-3; D: TRBD1; V: TRBV2; size: few; length: 14; DNA: TGTGCCATTCCGGGACAGGTCCTTGGAAACACCATATATTTT; CDR3: CAIPGQVLGNTIYF
J: TRBJ1-6; D: -; V: TRBV12-3/TRBV12-4; size: -; length: 13; DNA: TGTGCCAGCAGCGCCGCCTGGCATTCACCCCTCCACTTT; CDR3: CASSAAWHSPLHF
J: TRBJ1-2; D: -; V: TRBV7-9; size: -; length: 10; DNA: TGTGCCAGCAGCTTGAGGGGCTACACCTTC; CDR3: CASSLRGYTF
J: TRBJ1-1; D: TRBD1; V: TRBV6-6; size: -; length: 16; DNA: TGTGCCAGCAGTTACGGGTACAGGGGGACGGGGACTGAAGCTTTCTTT; CDR3: CASSYGYRGTGTEAFF
J: TRBJ2-2; D: -; V: TRBV2; size: few; length: 14; DNA: TGTGCCAGCAGCGCCCGGGACACCACCGGGGAGCTGTTTTTT; CDR3: CASSARDTTGELFF
J: TRBJ1-2; D: TRBD1; V: TRBV5-4; size: -; length: 13; DNA: TGTGCCAGCAGCGAGACAGGGGGCTATGGCTACACCTTC; CDR3: CASSETGGYGYTF
J: TRBJ1-1; D: TRBD1; V: TRBV10-3; size: -; length: 15; DNA: TGTGCCATCAGTGGGGGGGACAGGTTGAACACTGAAGCTTTCTTT; CDR3: CAISGGDRLNTEAFF
J: TRBJ1-1; D: -; V: TRBV7-9; size: -; length: 13; DNA: TGTGCCAGCAGCCTTCAGGGTGTACCTGAAGCTTTCTTT; CDR3: CASSLQGVPEAFF
J: TRBJ2-2; D: -; V: TRBV5-5; size: once; length: 14; DNA: TGTGCCAGCAGCTTGGCCGGGGACACCGGGGAGCTGTTTTTT; CDR3: CASSLAGDTGELFF
J: TRBJ1-2; D: -; V: TRBV27; size: -; length: 13; DNA: TGTGCCAGCAGTAGGTCAGGGGTCTATGGCTACACCTTC; CDR3: CASSRSGVYGYTF
J: TRBJ2-5; D: TRBD2; V: TRBV3-1/TRBV3-2; size: -; length: 15; DNA: TGTGCCAGCAGCCAGGGTAGCGGGGTGGGGGAGACCCAGTACTTC; CDR3: CASSQGSGVGETQYF
J: TRBJ1-6; D: -; V: TRBV5-1; size: -; length: 16; DNA: TGCGCCAGCAGCTTCACTTACAGGGATCCGGGATCACCCCTCCACTTT; CDR3: CASSFTYRDPGSPLHF
J: TRBJ2-3; D: -; V: TRBV6-5; size: once; length: 12; DNA: TGTGCCAGCAGTTCCGGTCCAGATACGCAGTATTTT; CDR3: CASSSGPDTQYF
J: TRBJ1-2; D: -; V: TRBV5-6; size: -; length: 13; DNA: TGTGCCAGCAGCTTGGCCAGTCCGGGGGGCTACACCTTC; CDR3: CASSLASPGGYTF
J: TRBJ2-7; D: TRBD1; V: TRBV3-1/TRBV3-2; size: -; length: 13; DNA: TGTGCCAGCAGCCAAGGCTCAGGGGGACAGCCCTCCTTC; CDR3: CASSQGSGGQPSF
J: TRBJ1-2; D: TRBD1; V: TRBV19; size: -; length: 16; DNA: TGTGCCAGTAGTAACCTAGACAGGGGAGAGAACTATGGCTACACCTTC; CDR3: CASSNLDRGENYGYTF
J: TRBJ1-3; D: -; V: TRBV9; size: -; length: 15; DNA: TGTGCCAGCAGCAGCCGAGACAGCGCTGGAAACACCATATATTTT; CDR3: CASSSRDSAGNTIYF
J: TRBJ2-5; D: TRBD2; V: TRBV3-1/TRBV3-2; size: -; length: 17; DNA: TGTGCCAGCAGCCAAAATCTTGGACTAGCGGGGTTAGAGACCCAGTACTTC; CDR3: CASSQNLGLAGLETQYF
J: TRBJ1-1; D: -; V: TRBV15; size: -; length: 13; DNA: TGTGCCACCAGGTCTTCGGGGGTAACTGAAGCTTTCTTT; CDR3: CATRSSGVTEAFF
J: TRBJ1-2; D: TRBD1; V: TRBV7-9; size: once; length: 17; DNA: TGTGCCAGCAGCCCCGGGACAGGCCAACGGGCTAACTATGGCTACACCTTC; CDR3: CASSPGTGQRANYGYTF
J: TRBJ1-5; D: -; V: TRBV4-1; size: -; length: 14; DNA: TGCGCCAGCAGCAGTCAGGGGAGTAATCAGCCCCAGCATTTT; CDR3: CASSSQGSNQPQHF
J: TRBJ2-7; D: -; V: TRBV18; size: -; length: 12; DNA: TGTGCCAGCTCACCATACAGCTACGAGCAGTACTTC; CDR3: CASSPYSYEQYF
J: TRBJ1-5; D: TRBD1; V: TRBV19; size: -; length: 15; DNA: TGTGCCAGTAGTCCCGGACAGGGCCCCAATCAGCCCCAGCATTTT; CDR3: CASSPGQGPNQPQHF
J: TRBJ1-2; D: -; V: TRBV5-4; size: -; length: 14; DNA: TGTGCCAGCAGCTTGCCCCAGGGGCCCTATGGCTACACCTTC; CDR3: CASSLPQGPYGYTF
J: TRBJ2-1; D: -; V: TRBV4-3; size: -; length: 14; DNA: TGCGCCAGCAGCCAAGTAACGGGTTACAATGAGCAGTTCTTC; CDR3: CASSQVTGYNEQFF
J: TRBJ1-2; D: -; V: TRBV19; size: -; length: 15; DNA: TGTGCCAGTAATCCACAGGCCCCTACTAACTATGGCTACACCTTC; CDR3: CASNPQAPTNYGYTF
J: TRBJ1-6; D: -; V: TRBV5-4; size: once; length: 16; DNA: TGTGCCAGCAGCTTGATTTCGACAGTAAGGAATTCACCCCTCCACTTT; CDR3: CASSLISTVRNSPLHF
J: TRBJ1-1; D: -; V: TRBV19; size: -; length: 13; DNA: TGTGCCAGTAGTTCCCACAGGAACACTGAAGCTTTCTTT; CDR3: CASSSHRNTEAFF